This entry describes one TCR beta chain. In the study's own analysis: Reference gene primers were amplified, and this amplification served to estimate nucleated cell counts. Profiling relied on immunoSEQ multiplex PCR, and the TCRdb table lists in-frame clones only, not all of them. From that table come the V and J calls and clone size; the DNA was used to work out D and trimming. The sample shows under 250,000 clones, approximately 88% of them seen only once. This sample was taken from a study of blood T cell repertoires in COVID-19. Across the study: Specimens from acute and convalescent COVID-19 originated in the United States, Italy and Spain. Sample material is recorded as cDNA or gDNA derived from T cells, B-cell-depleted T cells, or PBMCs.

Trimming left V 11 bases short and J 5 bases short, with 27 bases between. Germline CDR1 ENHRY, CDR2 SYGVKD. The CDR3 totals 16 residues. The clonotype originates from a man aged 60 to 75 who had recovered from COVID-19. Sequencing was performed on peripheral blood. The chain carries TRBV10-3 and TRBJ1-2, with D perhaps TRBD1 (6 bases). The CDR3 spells CASPPGWTVIRYGYTF. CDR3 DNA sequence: TGTGCCTCACCCCCGGGCTGGACAGTTATTCGGTATGGCTACACCTTC.